The rows below give T cell receptor beta chains drawn from one sample of a study of T cell responses to AZD1222 COVID-19 vaccine. Profiling relied on immunoSEQ multiplex PCR, and the TCRdb table lists in-frame clones only, not all of them. The sample has approximately 150,000 clones, almost 95% seen once; the top ten hold 2.3%. Source: peripheral blood, taken on day 0 of AZD1222 vaccination. Source of these receptors: an adult in good health. Both conserved end residues are part of each CDR3. D genes are given only for firm matches. Some rows mark clone size as missing; the rest say once, few, many or name a class of expanded clone.

13,TRBJ2-7,.,.,TRBV11-2,TGTGCCAGCAGCTTAGGTCCCCCCAGCGAGCAGTACTTC,CASSLGPPSEQYF
16,TRBJ1-6,.,.,TRBV18,TGTGCCAGCTCACCATCACCGGACTCCTATAATTCACCCCTCCACTTT,CASSPSPDSYNSPLHF
16,TRBJ2-1,TRBD2,.,TRBV7-8,TGTGCCAGCAGCTTGAGACTAGCGGGGGAATTCCTTGAGCAGTTCTTC,CASSLRLAGEFLEQFF
15,TRBJ2-7,TRBD1,.,TRBV14,TGTGCCAGCAGCCCCCTAGGGACAGCTCCGGGGGAGCAGTACTTC,CASSPLGTAPGEQYF
15,TRBJ1-2,TRBD1,.,TRBV28,TGTGCCAGCAGTTTTGACAGGGAGGGGGTCTATGGCTACACCTTC,CASSFDREGVYGYTF
19,TRBJ2-6,.,.,TRBV4-2,TGTGCCAGCAGCCTTTCTGGTCCAGGGGCACGCTCTGGGGCCAACGTCCTGACTTTC,CASSLSGPGARSGANVLTF
21,TRBJ1-3,.,.,TRBV9,TGTGCCAGCAGCGTAGAACTCGGGGGAACGGGGGTCCCCCTCTCTGGAAACACCATATATTTT,CASSVELGGTGVPLSGNTIYF
21,TRBJ1-6,.,few,TRBV4-3,TGCGCCAGCAGCCAAGATTCGGCTCGACAGCGAGTGAGCTCCTATAATTCACCCCTCCACTTT,CASSQDSARQRVSSYNSPLHF
13,TRBJ2-7,TRBD1,.,TRBV11-3,TGTGCCAGCAGCTCGCAGGGGGACAACGAGCAGTACTTC,CASSSQGDNEQYF
15,TRBJ1-3,.,.,TRBV30,TGTGCCTGGAGTGTAGGGCGGGGTGGTGGAAACACCATATATTTT,CAWSVGRGGGNTIYF
15,TRBJ2-7,TRBD2,.,TRBV5-1,TGCGCCAGCAGCCCGGGACTAGCGGGAGGGGCCGAGCAGTACTTC,CASSPGLAGGAEQYF
15,TRBJ1-2,.,.,TRBV19,TGTGCCAGTCGGCAGGGATCGAGGTCTAACTATGGCTACACCTTC,CASRQGSRSNYGYTF
17,TRBJ2-1,TRBD2,.,TRBV6-2/TRBV6-3,TGTGCCAGCAGTTACCTCGGTTTGAGCGGGGGTAACAATGAGCAGTTCTTC,CASSYLGLSGGNNEQFF
14,TRBJ2-7,.,.,TRBV5-4,TGTGCCAGCCGCCCCGTGAGAGACTCCTACGAGCAGTACTTC,CASRPVRDSYEQYF
12,TRBJ1-6,.,once,TRBV2,TGTGCCAGCAGGGGTTTAAGCCATCCCCTCCACTTT,CASRGLSHPLHF